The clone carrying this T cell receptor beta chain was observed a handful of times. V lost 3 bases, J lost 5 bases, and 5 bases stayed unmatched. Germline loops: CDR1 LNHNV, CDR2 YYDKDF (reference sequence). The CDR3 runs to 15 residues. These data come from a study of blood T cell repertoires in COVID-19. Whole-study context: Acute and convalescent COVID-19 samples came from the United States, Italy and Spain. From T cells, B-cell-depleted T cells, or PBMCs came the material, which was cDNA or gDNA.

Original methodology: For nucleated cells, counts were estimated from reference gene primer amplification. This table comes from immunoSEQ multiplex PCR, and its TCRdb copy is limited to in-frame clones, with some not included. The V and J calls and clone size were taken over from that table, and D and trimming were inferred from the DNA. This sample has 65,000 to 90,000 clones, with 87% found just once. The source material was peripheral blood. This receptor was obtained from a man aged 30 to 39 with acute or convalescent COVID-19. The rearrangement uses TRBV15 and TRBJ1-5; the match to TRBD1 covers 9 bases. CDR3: CATSRGDRDDQPQHF. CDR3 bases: TGTGCCACCAGCAGGGGGGACAGGGATGATCAGCCCCAGCATTTT.